This T cell receptor beta chain was found in a study of CD8 T cells in Susac syndrome (dated by TCRdb to between 2018 and 2021). Background for the entire study: The study used repertoire sequencing to test whether antigen drove CD8+ T cell activation and differentiation in Susac syndrome.

In regard to this clonotype: This clone's antigen is unknown. The record has no base qualities; no much larger clone is one base away.

RNA was extracted using the RNeasy kit, and about 0.5 to 1 microgram was reverse transcribed with random hexamers. The immunoSEQ multiplex PCR assay, which covers 54 Vbeta and 13 Jbeta segments, was used to amplify TCR beta CDR3 regions. PCR amplification bias was corrected by using a synthetic template baseline for primer optimization and computational correction. As for how the authors treated the data: Reads were annotated to V, D and J genes according to IMGT and were analyzed with immunoSEQ Analyzer, with only productive sequences retained. Clonality was computed as one minus Shannon entropy normalized by log2 of the number of productive unique sequences. For each patient and control, public and private clones were evaluated among the 100 most prevalent clones. Susac-specific clones were defined as absent from healthy and MS cohorts, over a thousand published viral clones and other ImmuneACCESS disease sequences. The public reads were reanalyzed by TCRdb: fastp trimming at Q25, MiXCR alignment, in-frame beta chains only. Each CDR3 protein gets just one entry, which takes the most common genes and DNA from the rows behind it. TCRdb's processing, not the authors' own work, is the source of the V and J calls. Within this sample are 190,000 or so distinct CDR3 sequences, with 95% of them counted one time only. Around 0.082% of the sample rests with the top ten.

Peripheral blood CD8+ and CD4+ T cells from healthy donors, Susac syndrome patients and multiple sclerosis patients were profiled using high-throughput TCR beta sequencing. Treatment-naive patients with stable or active relapsing-remitting disease fulfilling revised McDonald criteria were used as multiple sclerosis controls. CD8+ TEMRA cells were enriched by FACS, while bulk CD8+ and CD4+ T cells were purified by magnetic negative isolation. Blood was collected in EDTA tubes and processed within 24 hours, with PBMCs isolated through density gradient centrifugation. PBMCs destined for TCR sequencing were cryopreserved in liquid nitrogen and later thawed in a 37 °C water bath. A purity of at least 90% was achieved for sorted or isolated CD4+, CD8+ and CD8+ TEMRA cells. What the research found in general, with its limitations: The study acknowledged that relatively few individuals were included in the TCR sequencing and HLA analysis.

CDR1 and CDR2 are drawn from the germline V gene: LGHNT, FRNRAP. Relative to germline, V is 3 bases shorter and J is 7 bases shorter, with 13 bases between their ends. From the cysteine up to the phenylalanine, the CDR3 has a length of 14 residues. Just the 42-base CDR3 DNA is kept, in frame starting at base 1. Material: CD4+ T cells from PBMCs. In this chain, TRBV12-5 is recombined with TRBJ1-3; a tentative D call is TRBD1 (6 bases match). The TCR comes from a human donor with multiple sclerosis. The CDR3 is CASGFGGAGNTIYF. At the DNA level, the sequence is TGTGCTAGTGGTTTTGGGGGCGCGGGGAACACCATATATTTT.